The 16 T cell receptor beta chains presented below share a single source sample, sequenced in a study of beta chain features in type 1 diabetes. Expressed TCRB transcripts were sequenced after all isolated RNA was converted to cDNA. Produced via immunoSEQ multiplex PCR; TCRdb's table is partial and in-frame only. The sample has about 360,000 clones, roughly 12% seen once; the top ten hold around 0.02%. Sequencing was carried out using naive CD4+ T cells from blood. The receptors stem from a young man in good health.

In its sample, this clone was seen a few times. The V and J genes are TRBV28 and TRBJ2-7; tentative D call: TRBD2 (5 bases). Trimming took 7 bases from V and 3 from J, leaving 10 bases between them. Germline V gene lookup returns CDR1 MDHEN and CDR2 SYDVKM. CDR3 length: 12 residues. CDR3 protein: CASTPGGYEQYF. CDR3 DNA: TGTGCCAGCACCCCCGGAGGCTACGAGCAGTACTTC.

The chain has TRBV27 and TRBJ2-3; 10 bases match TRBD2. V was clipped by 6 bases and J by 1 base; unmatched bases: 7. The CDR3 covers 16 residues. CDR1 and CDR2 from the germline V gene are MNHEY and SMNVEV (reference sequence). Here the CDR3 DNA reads TGTGCCAGCAGACGAAGCGGGAGGGCGGGCACAGATACGCAGTATTTT. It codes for CASRRSGRAGTDTQYF.

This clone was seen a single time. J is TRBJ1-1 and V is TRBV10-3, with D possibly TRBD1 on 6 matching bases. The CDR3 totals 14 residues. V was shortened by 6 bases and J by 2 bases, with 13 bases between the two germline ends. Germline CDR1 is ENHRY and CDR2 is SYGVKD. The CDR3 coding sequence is TGTGCCATCAGGAACATGGACAGAAACACTGAAGCTTTCTTT. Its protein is CAIRNMDRNTEAFF.

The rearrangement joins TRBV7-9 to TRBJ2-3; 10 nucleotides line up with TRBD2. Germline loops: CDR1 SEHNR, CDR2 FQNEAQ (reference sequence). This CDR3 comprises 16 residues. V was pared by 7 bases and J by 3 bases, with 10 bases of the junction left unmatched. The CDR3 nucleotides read TGTGCCAGCATGACCCTAGCGGGAGTGGTGACAGATACGCAGTATTTT. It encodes CASMTLAGVVTDTQYF.

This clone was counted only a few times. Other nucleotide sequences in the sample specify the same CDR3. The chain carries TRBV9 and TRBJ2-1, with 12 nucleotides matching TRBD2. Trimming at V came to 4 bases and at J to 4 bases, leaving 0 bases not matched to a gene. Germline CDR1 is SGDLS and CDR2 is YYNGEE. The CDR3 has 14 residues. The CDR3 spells CASSLAGGYNEQFF. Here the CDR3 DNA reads TGTGCCAGCAGCCTAGCGGGGGGGTACAATGAGCAGTTCTTC.

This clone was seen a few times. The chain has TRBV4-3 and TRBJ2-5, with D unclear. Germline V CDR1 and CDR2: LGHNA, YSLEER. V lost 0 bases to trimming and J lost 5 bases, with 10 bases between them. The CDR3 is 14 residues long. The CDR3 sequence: CASSQDRIGETQYF. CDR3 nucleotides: TGCGCCAGCAGCCAAGACCGCATCGGGGAGACCCAGTACTTC.

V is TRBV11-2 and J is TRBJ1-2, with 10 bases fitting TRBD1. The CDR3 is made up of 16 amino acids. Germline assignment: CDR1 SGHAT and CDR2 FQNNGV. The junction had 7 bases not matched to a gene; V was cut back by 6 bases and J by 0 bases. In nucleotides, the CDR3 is TGTGCCAGCAGAATACCGGGACAGGGGACTAACTATGGCTACACCTTC. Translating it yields CASRIPGQGTNYGYTF.

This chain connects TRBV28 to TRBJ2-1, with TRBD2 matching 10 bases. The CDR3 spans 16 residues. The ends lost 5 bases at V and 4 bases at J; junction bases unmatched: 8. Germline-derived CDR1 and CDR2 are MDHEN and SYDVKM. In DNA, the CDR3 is TGTGCCAGCAGTAAATTAACTAGCGGGGAGTACAATGAGCAGTTCTTC. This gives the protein CASSKLTSGEYNEQFF.

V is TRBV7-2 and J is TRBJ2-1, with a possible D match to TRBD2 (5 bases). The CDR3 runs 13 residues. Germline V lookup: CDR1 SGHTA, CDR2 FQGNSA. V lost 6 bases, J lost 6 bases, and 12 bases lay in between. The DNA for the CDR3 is TGTGCCAGCAGTCCTCGGAGGCTCAATGAGCAGTTCTTC. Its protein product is CASSPRRLNEQFF.

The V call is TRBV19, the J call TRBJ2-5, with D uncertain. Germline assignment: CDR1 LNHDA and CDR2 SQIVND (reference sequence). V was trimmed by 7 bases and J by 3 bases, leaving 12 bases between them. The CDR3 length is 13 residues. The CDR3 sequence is CASTNGREETQYF. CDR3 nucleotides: TGTGCCAGTACCAATGGGCGTGAAGAGACCCAGTACTTC.

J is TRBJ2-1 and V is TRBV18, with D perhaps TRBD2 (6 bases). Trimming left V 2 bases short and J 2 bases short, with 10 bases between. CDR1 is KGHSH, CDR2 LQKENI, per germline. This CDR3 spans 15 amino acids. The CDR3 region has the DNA TGTGCCAGCTCACCAACTAGCAGACCCTACAATGAGCAGTTCTTC. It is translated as CASSPTSRPYNEQFF.

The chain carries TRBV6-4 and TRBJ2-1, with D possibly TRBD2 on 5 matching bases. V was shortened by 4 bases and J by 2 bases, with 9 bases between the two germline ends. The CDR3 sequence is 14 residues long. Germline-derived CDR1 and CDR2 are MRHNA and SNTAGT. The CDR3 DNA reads TGTGCCAGCAGTGCCGGGAATACCTACAATGAGCAGTTCTTC. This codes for CASSAGNTYNEQFF.

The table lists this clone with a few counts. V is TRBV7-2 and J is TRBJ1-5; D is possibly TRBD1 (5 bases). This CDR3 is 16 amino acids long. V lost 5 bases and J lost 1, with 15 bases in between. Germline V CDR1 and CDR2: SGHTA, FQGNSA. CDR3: CASSPVGGDSNQPQHF. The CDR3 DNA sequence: TGTGCCAGCAGCCCGGTGGGCGGGGACAGCAATCAGCCCCAGCATTTT.

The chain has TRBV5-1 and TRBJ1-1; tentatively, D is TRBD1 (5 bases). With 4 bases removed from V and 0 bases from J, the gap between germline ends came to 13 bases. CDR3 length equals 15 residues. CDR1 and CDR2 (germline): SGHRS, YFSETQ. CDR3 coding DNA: TGCGCCAGCAGCCCCTATGGGGCCGTGAACACTGAAGCTTTCTTT. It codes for CASSPYGAVNTEAFF.

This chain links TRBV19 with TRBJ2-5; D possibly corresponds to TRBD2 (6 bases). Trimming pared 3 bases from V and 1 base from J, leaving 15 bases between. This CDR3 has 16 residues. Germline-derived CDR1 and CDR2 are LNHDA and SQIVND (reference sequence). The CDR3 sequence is CASSMGGTQIQETQYF. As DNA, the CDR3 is TGTGCCAGTAGTATGGGCGGGACGCAGATCCAAGAGACCCAGTACTTC.

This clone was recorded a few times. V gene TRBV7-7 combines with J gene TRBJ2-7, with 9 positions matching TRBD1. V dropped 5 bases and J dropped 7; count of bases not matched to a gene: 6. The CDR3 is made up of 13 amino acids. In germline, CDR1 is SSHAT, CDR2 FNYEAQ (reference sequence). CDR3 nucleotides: TGTGCCAGCAGCGGGGGACAGGGTGAGGAGCAGTACTTC. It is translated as CASSGGQGEEQYF.